This T cell receptor (beta chain) came from a study of breast tumors, draining lymph nodes, adjacent tissues. Each CDR3 protein gets one entry after TCRdb re-called the multiplex PCR reads with MiXCR. The top ten hold roughly 8% of the sample, which has approximately 20,000 distinct CDR3 sequences, roughly 50% seen once. Comment on this clonotype: Its antigen is unidentified.

Germline V lookup: CDR1 SEHNR, CDR2 FQNEAQ (reference sequence). The V end was cut by 5 bases, the J end by 4 bases, with 17 bases between. This CDR3 has 15 amino acids. Broader study findings: Tumor and nontumor repertoires were significantly more similar in luminal-like than in basal-like breast cancer. The data were judged consistent with most tumor T cells coming from lymph node and expanding in tumor. Compared with lymph nodes, tumors were less diverse; compared with nontumor tissue, more. Data only fit, rather than demonstrated, lymph node origin of most tumor T cells.

The V gene is TRBV7-9, the J gene TRBJ1-2; possible D gene TRBD1, 6 bases. The specimen sequenced was breast tumor tissue. This TCR came from a female donor with breast cancer. Some clones in this sample may be carry-over from other donors' samples. The CDR3 loop is CASSGNRAHGYGYTF. For the CDR3, the DNA is TGTGCCAGCAGCGGAAACAGGGCGCATGGCTATGGCTACACCTTC.